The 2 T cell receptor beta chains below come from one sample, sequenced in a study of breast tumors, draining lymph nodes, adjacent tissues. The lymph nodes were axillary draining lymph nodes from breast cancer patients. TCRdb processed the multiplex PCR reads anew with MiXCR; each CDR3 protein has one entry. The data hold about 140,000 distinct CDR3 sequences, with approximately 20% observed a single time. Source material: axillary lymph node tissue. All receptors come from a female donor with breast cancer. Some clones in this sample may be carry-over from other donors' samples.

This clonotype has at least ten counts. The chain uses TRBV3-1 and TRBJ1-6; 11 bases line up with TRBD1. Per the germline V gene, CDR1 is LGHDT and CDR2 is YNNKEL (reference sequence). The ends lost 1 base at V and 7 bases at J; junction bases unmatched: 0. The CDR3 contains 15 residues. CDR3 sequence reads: CASSQGDRGNSPLHF. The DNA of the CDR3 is TGTGCCAGCAGCCAAGGGGACAGGGGGAATTCACCCCTCCACTTT.

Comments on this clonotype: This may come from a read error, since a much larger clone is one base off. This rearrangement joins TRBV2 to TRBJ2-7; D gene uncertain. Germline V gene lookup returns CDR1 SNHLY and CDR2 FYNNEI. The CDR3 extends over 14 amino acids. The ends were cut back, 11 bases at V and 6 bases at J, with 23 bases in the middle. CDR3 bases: TGTGCCGGCAAATATATTGAGGTAGGCGGCGAGCAGTACTTC. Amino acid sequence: CAGKYIEVGGEQYF.